One sample yielded the 30 T cell receptor beta chains listed below, sequenced in a study of T cell responses to AZD1222 COVID-19 vaccine. Only in-frame clones appear in the TCRdb table, and some are missing; sequencing was by immunoSEQ multiplex PCR. The sample includes approximately 73,000 clones, 65% to 85% seen only once; the top ten take 2.9%. The input for sequencing was peripheral blood, taken on day 0 of AZD1222 vaccination. These TCRs come from an adult in good health.

This rearrangement joins TRBV6-4 to TRBJ2-3; the match to TRBD2 covers 7 bases. J was trimmed by 2 bases and V by 5 bases; bases with no gene match: 4. Germline V CDR1 and CDR2: MRHNA, SNTAGT. The CDR3 runs 14 residues. The CDR3 region has the DNA TGTGCCAGCAGTACACTAGCGTACACAGATACGCAGTATTTT. This translates into CASSTLAYTDTQYF.

The chain uses TRBV27 and TRBJ1-6, with a weak D call TRBD1 (5 bases). CDR3 size: 15 residues. The V and J ends lost 11 bases and 1 base respectively, with 15 bases between them. The germline CDR1 and CDR2 sequences are MNHEY and SMNVEV (reference sequence). As DNA, the CDR3 is TGTGCCGCTGGGCGGGGGGGATCCTATAATTCACCCCTCCACTTT. It translates to CAAGRGGSYNSPLHF.

CDR3 sequence reads: CASSIARSPKLFF. Written as DNA, the CDR3 is TGTGCCAGTAGTATCGCACGGAGTCCTAAACTGTTTTTT. This chain uses TRBV19 with TRBJ1-4; D is unresolved. The CDR3 is 13 residues long. The germline gives CDR1 LNHDA, CDR2 SQIVND (reference sequence). Trimming pared 3 bases from V and 11 bases from J, leaving 13 bases between.

This chain links TRBV5-1 with TRBJ2-3; 10 nucleotides line up with TRBD2. The V gene's germline CDR1 is SGHRS and CDR2 YFSETQ. Trimming at V came to 0 bases and at J to 4 bases, leaving 5 bases not matched to a gene. The CDR3 extends over 16 amino acids. The CDR3 is CASSLEAGGPADTQYF. The CDR3 DNA reads TGCGCCAGCAGCTTGGAAGCGGGAGGGCCCGCAGATACGCAGTATTTT. The full variable domain, its missing parts supplied by reference TRBV5-1 and TRBJ2-3, is KAGVTQTPRYLIKTRGQQVTLSCSPISGHRSVSWYQQTPGQGLQFLFEYFSETQRNKGNFPGRFSGRQFSNSRSEMNVSTLELGDSALYLCASSLEAGGPADTQYFGPGTRLTVL.

V usage is TRBV6-5 and J usage is TRBJ1-2; D remains ambiguous. Germline V gene lookup returns CDR1 MNHEY and CDR2 SVGAGI. The CDR3 is made up of 15 amino acids. V was trimmed by 2 bases and J by 3 bases, leaving 13 bases between them. CDR3: CASSYVRGIYYGYTF. As DNA, the CDR3 is TGTGCCAGCAGTTACGTCCGGGGAATCTACTATGGCTACACCTTC.

This chain uses TRBV5-4 with TRBJ1-1; 9 nucleotides agree with TRBD1. Germline assignment: CDR1 SGHNT and CDR2 YYREEE (reference sequence). This CDR3 region has 19 residues. Trimming cost V 3 bases and J 1 base; bases outside gene matches: 16. As DNA, the CDR3 is TGTGCCAGCAGCTACGGATTCCGGGACAGGGCAGAAAGGAACACTGAAGCTTTCTTT. Protein: CASSYGFRDRAERNTEAFF.

The chain has TRBV4-1 and TRBJ2-1; the D call may be TRBD1 or TRBD2 (5 bases each). The CDR3 runs to 16 residues. V was trimmed by 0 bases and J by 8 bases, leaving 17 bases between them. Germline V gene data show CDR1 as MGHRA and CDR2 as YSYEKL. The CDR3 nucleotides are TGCGCCAGCAGCCAAGATCCTCCCGGGGCTCTGGATGAGCAGTTCTTC. Amino acids: CASSQDPPGALDEQFF.

This chain uses TRBV9 with TRBJ1-2; 8 positions match TRBD1. Trimming cost V 8 bases and J 4 bases; bases outside gene matches: 4. This CDR3 is 12 amino acids long. Germline CDR1 SGDLS, CDR2 YYNGEE. For the CDR3, the DNA is TGTGCCAGGTACAGGGGGTCCTATGGCTACACCTTC. It specifies CARYRGSYGYTF.

The chain recombines TRBV29-1 with TRBJ2-7; D remains unclear. The CDR3 has 12 residues. The germline V gene has CDR1 SQVTM and CDR2 ANQGSEA. The DNA for the CDR3 is TGCACCCCCACCGAGCTACCCTACGAGCAGTACTTC. It translates to CTPTELPYEQYF.

This rearrangement joins TRBV7-2 to TRBJ2-7; no clear D gene. The CDR3 consists of 12 residues. Germline V lookup: CDR1 SGHTA, CDR2 FQGNSA. Trimming took off 5 bases at V and 7 bases at J, with 12 bases between the two ends. The CDR3 DNA follows: TGTGCCAGCAGCACAGACACCCGGGAGCAGTACTTC. Amino acids: CASSTDTREQYF.

The chain has TRBV2 and TRBJ1-2; D ambiguous. The CDR3 extends over 13 amino acids. Germline CDR1 SNHLY, CDR2 FYNNEI. Trimming left V 4 bases short and J 6 bases short, with 12 bases between. The CDR3, as DNA: TGTGCCAGCAGTGGCCGAATCGGGGATGGCTACACCTTC. Protein sequence: CASSGRIGDGYTF. The whole variable domain, filled in from reference TRBV2 and TRBJ1-2, reads EPEVTQTPSHQVTQMGQEVILRCVPISNHLYFYWYRQILGQKVEFLVSFYNNEISEKSEIFDDQFSVERPDGSNFTLKIRSTKLEDSAMYFCASSGRIGDGYTFGSGTRLTVV.

This clone was found a few times. The J gene is TRBJ2-5, the V gene TRBV5-6; 8 positions agree with TRBD1. Germline trimming cut 4 bases from V and 5 bases from J; bases unmatched to any gene: 7. The CDR3 has 14 amino acids. The germline gives CDR1 SGHDT, CDR2 YYEEEE. CDR3 nucleotides: TGTGCCAGCAGCCCGACAGGGGCGAAGGAGACCCAGTACTTC. Translating gives CASSPTGAKETQYF.

The chain combines TRBV6-4 with TRBJ2-1; no clear D gene. V was shortened by 3 bases and J by 0 bases, with 12 bases between the two germline ends. This CDR3 contains 16 residues. Looked up from germline, CDR1 is MRHNA and CDR2 is SNTAGT. The CDR3 DNA sequence: TGTGCCAGCAGTGAGTTCGGCGGAAACTCCTACAATGAGCAGTTCTTC. Protein: CASSEFGGNSYNEQFF.

The chain is built from TRBV21-1 and TRBJ2-1; TRBD2, as called in the table, went unchecked against the DNA. TRBV21-1 is given as a pseudogene. This CDR3 comprises 17 residues. Here the CDR3 reads CASRGTSGGSPYNEQFF. The DNA for the CDR3 is TGTGCCAGCAGGGGAACTAGCGGGGGGAGCCCATACAATGAGCAGTTCTTC.

The V and J genes are TRBV9 and TRBJ1-5; D not certain. Deletions cut 5 bases from V and 4 bases from J, with 16 bases between. CDR1 and CDR2 from the germline V gene are SGDLS and YYNGEE. The length of the CDR3 is 15 residues. CDR3: CASSAGRVGNQPQHF. The CDR3 nucleotides read TGTGCCAGCAGTGCTGGAAGGGTAGGAAATCAGCCCCAGCATTTT.

This chain links TRBV25-1 with TRBJ2-1; 10 nucleotides agree with TRBD2. Trimming at V came to 3 bases and at J to 8 bases, leaving 10 bases not matched to a gene. The CDR3 runs 16 residues. The germline V gene encodes CDR1 MGHDK and CDR2 SYGVNS. In nucleotides, the CDR3 is TGTGCCAGCAGTGACCCAGCGGGAGGGCCCTCCGATGAGCAGTTCTTC. Translation gives CASSDPAGGPSDEQFF.

This chain links TRBV3-1 (or the pseudogene TRBV3-2) with TRBJ1-5; 8 bases are shared with TRBD1. V lost 2 bases, J lost 2 bases, and 5 bases stayed unmatched. This CDR3 has 16 amino acids. The germline V gene encodes CDR1 LGHDT and CDR2 YNNKEL (reference sequence). In DNA form, the CDR3 reads TGTGCCAGCAGCCAAACACCGGGACAGGGCAATCAGCCCCAGCATTTT. Translation: CASSQTPGQGNQPQHF.

This clone is medium-sized in the sample. The chain links TRBV21-1 to TRBJ2-7; the table's D gene call, TRBD2, was not cross checked with the DNA. TRBV21-1 is a pseudogene. CDR3 length equals 15 residues. The CDR3 reads CASSKLWGLHYEQYF. CDR3 bases: TGTGCCAGCAGCAAATTGTGGGGACTCCACTACGAGCAGTACTTC.

V gene TRBV6-2 or TRBV6-3 combines with J gene TRBJ2-4; 8 nucleotides line up with TRBD2. This CDR3 contains 14 residues. CDR1 and CDR2 from the germline V gene are MNHEY and SVGEGT. The ends lost 7 bases at V and 7 bases at J; junction bases unmatched: 9. The CDR3 nucleotides read TGTGCCAGCAACCCCTCGGGGGGGGCGAACATTCAGTACTTC. It translates to CASNPSGGANIQYF.

V usage is TRBV28 and J usage is TRBJ1-4; TRBD1 aligns across 7 bases. Per the germline V gene, CDR1 is MDHEN and CDR2 is SYDVKM. This CDR3 is built from 16 residues. Germline trimming cut 7 bases from V and 0 bases from J; bases unmatched to any gene: 8. The CDR3 region has the DNA TGTGCCAGCACCCGGACAGGCCCTCCAACTAATGAAAAACTGTTTTTT. This codes for CASTRTGPPTNEKLFF.

The genes are TRBV4-1 and TRBJ1-4; 8 bases line up with TRBD1. CDR3 length: 14 amino acids. The ends lost 3 bases at V and 6 bases at J; junction bases unmatched: 3. Germline V gene lookup returns CDR1 MGHRA and CDR2 YSYEKL. CDR3 nucleotides: TGCGCCAGCAGCCAGGGGACAGGTGATGAAAAACTGTTTTTT. Its translation is CASSQGTGDEKLFF.

This rearrangement joins TRBV9 to TRBJ1-1; D is possibly TRBD1 (6 bases). Trimming left V 0 bases short and J 1 base short, with 10 bases between. CDR1 SGDLS and CDR2 YYNGEE come from the germline V gene. This CDR3 spans 15 amino acids. The DNA for the CDR3 is TGTGCCAGCAGCGTAGGGGGACATCAGAACACTGAAGCTTTCTTT. Protein sequence: CASSVGGHQNTEAFF. Using reference TRBV9 and TRBJ1-1 for the parts outside the CDR3, the full variable domain is DSGVTQTPKHLITATGQRVTLRCSPRSGDLSVYWYQQSLDQGLQFLIQYYNGEERAKGNILERFSAQQFPDLHSELNLSSLELGDSALYFCASSVGGHQNTEAFFGQGTRLTVV.

This chain connects TRBV21-1 to TRBJ1-1. TRBV21-1 corresponds to a pseudogene. CDR3 length equals 15 residues. CDR3 DNA: TGTGCCAGCAGCAAACAAGGGCGGGCCTCCGGTGAAGCTTTCTTT. Amino acid sequence: CASSKQGRASGEAFF.

The J gene is TRBJ1-1, the V gene TRBV5-6, with unresolved D. Trimming pared 4 bases from V and 2 bases from J, leaving 18 bases between. Germline V gene lookup returns CDR1 SGHDT and CDR2 YYEEEE. The CDR3 contains 16 residues. CDR3 sequence reads: CASSGELGSVNTEAFF. For the CDR3, the DNA is TGTGCCAGCAGCGGGGAGTTGGGGTCGGTAAACACTGAAGCTTTCTTT.

The chain employs TRBV9 and TRBJ2-3; no firm D call. Germline-derived CDR1 and CDR2 are SGDLS and YYNGEE. This CDR3 comprises 13 residues. Trimming removed 4 bases from V and 6 bases from J, with 12 bases in between. CDR3 amino acids: CASSPQVSDTQYF. The CDR3 nucleotides are TGTGCCAGCAGCCCCCAAGTATCGGATACGCAGTATTTT.

J is TRBJ1-2 and V is TRBV7-2; no clear D. Germline CDR1 and CDR2: SGHTA and FQGNSA. Trimming left V 5 bases short and J 3 bases short, with 16 bases between. The CDR3 covers 15 residues. CDR3 amino acids: CASSPPGLKDYGYTF. The CDR3 coding sequence is TGTGCCAGCAGCCCCCCCGGCCTCAAGGACTATGGCTACACCTTC.

The rearrangement joins TRBV6-6 to TRBJ1-2, with 8 bases identical to TRBD1. The CDR3 sequence is 16 residues long. Trimming cost V 6 bases and J 3 bases; bases outside gene matches: 12. CDR1 and CDR2 (germline): MNHNY, SVGAGI (reference sequence). The CDR3 sequence is CASSYIDQGADYGYTF. The DNA for the CDR3 is TGTGCCAGCAGCTATATAGATCAGGGGGCTGACTATGGCTACACCTTC.

This chain joins TRBV5-1 and TRBJ1-2; D call uncertain. Germline V CDR1 and CDR2: SGHRS, YFSETQ. Trimming left V 0 bases short and J 2 bases short, with 8 bases between. The CDR3 runs 14 residues. CDR3 coding DNA: TGCGCCAGCAGCTTGGATCTGGCGAACTATGGCTACACCTTC. Residues: CASSLDLANYGYTF.

This rearrangement joins TRBV24-1 to TRBJ2-1; TRBD2 matches 8 bases. The ends lost 4 bases at V and 8 bases at J; junction bases unmatched: 6. Germline CDR1 reads KGHDR; CDR2 reads SFDVKD. The CDR3 is made up of 14 amino acids. The CDR3 DNA sequence: TGTGCCACCAGTGAGTCGGGGGGGCTCGATGAGCAGTTCTTC. Its translation: CATSESGGLDEQFF.

This sequence joins TRBV11-3 and TRBJ2-3, with TRBD1 as a possible D gene (6 bases). Germline V CDR1 and CDR2: SGHNT, YENEEA. The CDR3 covers 14 residues. V lost 5 bases to trimming and J lost 4 bases, with 13 bases between them. CDR3 residues: CASSSGRGADTQYF. The CDR3 nucleotides are TGTGCCAGCAGCAGCGGCAGGGGTGCAGATACGCAGTATTTT.